This TCR beta chain was captured in a study of identical twins. Concerning this clonotype itself: Its antigen remains unidentified.

TCRdb recomputed calls from the 5' RACE reads with MiXCR, one row per CDR3 protein. The table lists approximately 300,000 distinct CDR3 sequences, just under 9.5% of them singletons. This CDR3 has 20 amino acids. Losses at the gene ends were 1 base for V and 4 bases for J; bases not matched to a gene: 14. CDR1 and CDR2 from the germline V gene are DFQATT and SNEGSKA (reference sequence). General study points: Part of the zero-insertion signal could reflect confounding by invariant MAIT and iNKT cells.

This sample also appeared in a second study, on yellow fever vaccine responses in identical twins.

This receptor was identified in a woman aged 18-30 years in good health. The specimen sequenced was CD8+ T cells sorted from blood. J is TRBJ2-1 and V is TRBV20-1, with TRBD2 identical over 15 bases. The CDR3 DNA is TGCAGTGCTAGAGTTAGCTTCGGACTAGCGGGAGGGACCGCTTACAATGAGCAGTTCTTC. Its translation is CSARVSFGLAGGTAYNEQFF.